The entry below gives a single TCR beta chain sequence along with its context. Its antigen is currently unknown. The sample belongs to a study of T-cell memory formation after mild COVID-19. About the research overall: TCR clusters mostly belonged to single donors. Study results and caveats: A balance of CD4 and CD8 characterized clones contracting day 15 to 85, whereas later expanders leaned CD4+. The pre-infection memory compartment contained some responding clones, suggesting cross-reactive memory joined.

Using its own MiXCR run on the 5' RACE reads, TCRdb lists one record per CDR3 protein. The top ten clones hold roughly 8% of a sample with 550,000 to 650,000 distinct CDR3 sequences, 17% of them seen once. Trimming pared 0 bases from V and 0 bases from J, leaving 12 bases between. CDR1 MNHEY and CDR2 SVGAGI come from the germline V gene. This CDR3 is 17 amino acids long. The sequence came from an adult woman who had mild COVID-19 (a few samples of this study predate the infection). Cell type and time point are not known. Input material: PBMCs or a T cell subset sorted from them (not recorded which). The chain has TRBV6-5 and TRBJ1-3, with D possibly being TRBD1 (6 bases). The CDR3 region is CASSYSYGQRSGNTIYF. The CDR3 nucleotides read TGTGCCAGCAGTTACTCCTACGGACAGCGCTCTGGAAACACCATATATTTT.